This T cell receptor (beta chain) was captured by sequencing in a study of a mutant IDH1 vaccine in newly diagnosed glioma. Study-wide context: Earlier therapy was either radiotherapy, temozolomide, or both, and most got both.

The time point was: week 11, during vaccination. The vaccine gave 300 ug of a 20-mer mutant IDH1 peptide subcutaneously per dose. Some clones are missing from TCRdb's copy, which holds only in-frame ones; the method was immunoSEQ multiplex PCR. Of 110,000 or so clones in the sample, around 90% were seen once. About this clone: No antigen is known for it.

This receptor was obtained from a woman between 45 and 60 years old with glioma. The specimen was PBMCs, collected from a glioma patient whose treatment included an IDH1 peptide vaccine.

CDR3: CAWSGGRNQPQHF. In nucleotides, the CDR3 is TGTGCCTGGAGTGGGGGGAGAAATCAGCCCCAGCATTTT. The chain combines TRBV30 with TRBJ1-5; tentative D call: TRBD1 (5 bases). With 1 base removed from V and 4 bases from J, the gap between germline ends came to 8 bases. This CDR3 has 13 amino acids. Germline lookup yields CDR1 GTSNPN and CDR2 SVGIG (reference sequence). Looking up the rest from reference TRBV30 and TRBJ1-5 gives the full variable domain: SQTIHQWPATLVQPVGSPLSLECTVEGTSNPNLYWYRQAAGRGLQLLFYSVGIGQISSEVPQNLSASRPQDRQFILSSKKLLLSDSGFYLCAWSGGRNQPQHFGDGTRLSIL.